The clone carrying this T cell receptor beta chain was recorded only once. Its target is unknown. TCR alpha and beta CDR3s were amplified from mRNA by semiquantitative ARM-PCR. ARM-PCR used tagged nested gene-specific primers, then communal superprimers for exponential amplification. TCRdb used MiXCR to reprocess the multiplex PCR reads, holding one entry per CDR3 protein. The data hold approximately 15,000 distinct CDR3 sequences, with 62% observed a single time. Looked up from germline, CDR1 is MNHEY and CDR2 is SMNVEV (reference sequence). This CDR3 has 13 amino acids. Trimming removed 5 bases at V and 0 bases at J, with 7 bases between. This entry belongs to a study of relationships among human T cell subsets. Regarding the study as a whole: Regulatory and Th2 subsets had few clones over 100 reads, unlike CD8+ cytotoxic cells.

The source of this sequence is a man in his forties in good health. The sequencing input was total T cells sorted from blood. The rearrangement uses TRBV27 and TRBJ2-5; D is undetermined. CDR3 sequence: CASSRFHQETQYF. The CDR3 region has the DNA TGTGCCAGCAGTAGATTCCACCAAGAGACCCAGTACTTC.